This T cell receptor beta chain was retrieved from a study of blood T cells in healthy people across ages. Across the whole study: About one barcoded beta molecule per two T cells was the capture yield of template switching.

The CDR3 loop spans 14 amino acids. Trimming pared 4 bases from V and 5 bases from J, leaving 15 bases between. Germline-derived CDR1 and CDR2 are SGDLS and YYNGEE. Combining a sample-barcoded 5' primer with a J-beta primer mix, a second PCR ran for about 6 to 12 cycles. TCRdb fed the 5' RACE reads into MiXCR, producing one record per CDR3 protein. The table records hundreds of thousands of distinct CDR3 sequences, under 25% of them present only once. Overall study findings and caveats: Strong correlation existed between TCR beta diversity and naive T cell percentage. Per million T cells, TCR beta diversity dropped roughly linearly as age increased.

In regard to this clonotype: Its antigen is unidentified.

This TCR was recovered from a man in his 70s in good health. This sequence joins TRBV9 and TRBJ2-5, with D maybe TRBD2 (6 bases). Sequencing input: blood. Written as DNA, the CDR3 is TGTGCCAGCAGCTTCCGACTGGAGGGGGAGACCCAGTACTTC. It specifies CASSFRLEGETQYF.